This T cell receptor beta chain was profiled in a study of cytomegalovirus exposure and HLA in healthy donors. The germline V gene has CDR1 SGHTA and CDR2 FQGTGA. This CDR3 has 15 amino acids. V gave up 4 bases and J gave up 2 bases, with 15 bases separating them. General study results and limits: Later analysis identified a missense DCLRE1C variant that was linked to TCR beta V- and J-gene trimming.

The PCR employed 60 Vbeta primers together with 13 Jbeta primers. This table comes from immunoSEQ multiplex PCR, and its TCRdb copy is limited to in-frame clones, with some not included. The sample holds around 140,000 clones, approximately 77% seen once. The count of this clone is one. Its antigen is not known. Sequenced sample: PBMCs. The sequence was collected from a woman aged 40 to 50 in good health and CMV-seronegative. This chain uses TRBV7-3 with TRBJ2-7; TRBD1 is a possible D gene (6 bases). The CDR3 DNA is TGTGCCAGCAGCTCGTACCCAGGGGCCGCCTACGAGCAGTACTTC. It yields the protein CASSSYPGAAYEQYF.